Presented here are 2 T cell receptor beta chains from one specimen sequenced in a study of T cells in Graves' hyperthyroidism and ophthalmopathy. It was RNA transcripts that yielded the amplified TCR beta CDR3 regions. Using the HTBI primer set, a first-round RT-PCR was run on the TCR CDR3. One entry per CDR3 protein, called by TCRdb with MiXCR from the multiplex PCR reads. The profile shows roughly 570,000 distinct CDR3 sequences, 15% to 19% of them singletons. Sequenced input: blood. These receptors were taken from a woman in her thirties with Graves' hyperthyroidism.

A remark on this clonotype: An end of the junction differs from the germline gene, which may be a read error. The rearrangement joins TRBV10-3 to TRBJ2-5, with 8 bases lining up with TRBD1. CDR3 length: 16 amino acids. Looked up from germline, CDR1 is ENHRY and CDR2 is SYGVKD. DNA of the CDR3: TGTGCCATCAGTGAGTCTGCAGGGGGCTATCAAGAGATCCAGTACTTC. Its protein is CAISESAGGYQEIQYF.

This clonotype was observed at least ten times. This chain uses TRBV30 with TRBJ1-1; no clear D. The V end lost 0 bases, the J end lost 5 bases, and 13 bases lay between the germline ends. This CDR3 spans 14 amino acids. CDR1 GTSNPN and CDR2 SVGIG come from the germline V gene (reference sequence). CDR3 bases: TGTGCCTGGAGTGTACGGGGATATGGGACTGAAGCTTTCTTT. Its protein is CAWSVRGYGTEAFF.